The T cell receptor (beta chain) under discussion was sequenced for a study of blood T cell repertoires in COVID-19. Background on the study: Samples of COVID-19 (acute and convalescent) were obtained from the United States, Italy and Spain.

The CDR3 sequence is 15 residues long. Germline loops: CDR1 KGHDR, CDR2 SFDVKD. Trimming pared 11 bases from V and 0 bases from J, leaving 16 bases between. Repertoires were generated with immunoSEQ multiplex PCR, while TCRdb's copy carries only in-frame clones and drops some. The profile shows more than 350,000 clones, around 87% of them singletons. Self-reported history from a screening survey and questionnaire set each donor's cohort. The V and J genes are TRBV24-1 and TRBJ1-5; D might be TRBD1 (5 bases). The origin of this receptor is a woman between 45 and 60 years old who had recovered from COVID-19. What was sequenced was PBMCs or T cells enriched from blood (not recorded which). The CDR3 bases are TGTGCCAACCACCTCACAGGCTATAGCAATCAGCCCCAGCATTTT. Encoded protein: CANHLTGYSNQPQHF.